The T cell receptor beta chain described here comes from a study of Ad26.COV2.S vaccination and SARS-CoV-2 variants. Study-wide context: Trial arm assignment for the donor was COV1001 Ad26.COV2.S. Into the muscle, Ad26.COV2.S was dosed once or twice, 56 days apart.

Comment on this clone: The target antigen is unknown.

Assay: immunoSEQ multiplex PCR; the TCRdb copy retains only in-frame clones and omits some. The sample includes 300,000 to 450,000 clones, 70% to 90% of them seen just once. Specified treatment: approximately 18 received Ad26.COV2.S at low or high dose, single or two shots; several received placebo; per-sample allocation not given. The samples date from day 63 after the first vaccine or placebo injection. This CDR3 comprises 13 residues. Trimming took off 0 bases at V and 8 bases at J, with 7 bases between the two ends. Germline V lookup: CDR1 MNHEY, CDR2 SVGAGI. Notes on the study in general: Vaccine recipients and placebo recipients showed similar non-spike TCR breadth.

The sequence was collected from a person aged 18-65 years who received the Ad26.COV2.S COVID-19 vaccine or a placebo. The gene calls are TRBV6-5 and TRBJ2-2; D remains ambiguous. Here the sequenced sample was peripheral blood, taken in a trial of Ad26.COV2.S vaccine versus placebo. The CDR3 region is CASSYSIGGELFF. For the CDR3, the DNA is TGTGCCAGCAGTTACTCGATCGGTGGGGAGCTGTTTTTT.